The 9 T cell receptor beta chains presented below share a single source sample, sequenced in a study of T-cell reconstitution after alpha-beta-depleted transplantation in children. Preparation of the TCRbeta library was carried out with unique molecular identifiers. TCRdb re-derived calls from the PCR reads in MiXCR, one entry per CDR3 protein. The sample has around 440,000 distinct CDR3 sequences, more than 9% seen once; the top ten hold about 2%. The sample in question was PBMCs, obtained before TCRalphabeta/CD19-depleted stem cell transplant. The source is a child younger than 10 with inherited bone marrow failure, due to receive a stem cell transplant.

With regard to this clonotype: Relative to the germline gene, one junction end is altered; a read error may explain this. The chain's CDR3 is CASALDRGGEQHF. The CDR3, as DNA: TGTGCCAGCGCGCTTGACAGGGGAGGCGAGCAGCACTTC. The chain carries TRBV28 and TRBJ2-7, with 8 bases lining up with TRBD1. Germline V gene data show CDR1 as MDHEN and CDR2 as SYDVKM. This CDR3 region has 13 residues.

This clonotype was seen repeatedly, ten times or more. As DNA, the CDR3 is TGCAGTGCTAGACTTAGGCCGCTAGACACCGGGGAGCTGTTTTTT. Translated, it gives CSARLRPLDTGELFF. This sequence joins TRBV20-1 and TRBJ2-2; no clear D. V lost 2 bases, J lost 3 bases, and 13 bases lay in between. The CDR3 has 15 amino acids. In germline, CDR1 is DFQATT, CDR2 SNEGSKA (reference sequence).

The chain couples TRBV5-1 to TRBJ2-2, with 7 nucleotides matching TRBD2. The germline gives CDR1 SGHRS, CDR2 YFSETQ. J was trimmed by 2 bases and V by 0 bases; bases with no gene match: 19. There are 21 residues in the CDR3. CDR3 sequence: CASSLASSGRAVWVNTGELFF. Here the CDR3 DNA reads TGCGCCAGCAGCTTGGCCTCTAGCGGCAGGGCCGTCTGGGTCAACACCGGGGAGCTGTTTTTT.

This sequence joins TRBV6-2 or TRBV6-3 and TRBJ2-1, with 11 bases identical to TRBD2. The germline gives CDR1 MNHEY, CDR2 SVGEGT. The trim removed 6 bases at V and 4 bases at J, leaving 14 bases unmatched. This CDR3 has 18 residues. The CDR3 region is CASSHDPSGRPSYNEQFF. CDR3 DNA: TGTGCCAGCAGCCATGACCCTAGCGGGAGGCCGTCGTACAATGAGCAGTTCTTC.

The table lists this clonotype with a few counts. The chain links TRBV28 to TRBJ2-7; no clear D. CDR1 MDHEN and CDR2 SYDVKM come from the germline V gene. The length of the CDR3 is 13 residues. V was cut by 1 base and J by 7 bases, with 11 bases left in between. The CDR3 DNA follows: TGTGCCAGCAGTTTATCTGGAATAGGAGAGCAGTACTTC. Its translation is CASSLSGIGEQYF. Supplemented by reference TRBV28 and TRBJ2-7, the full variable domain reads DVKVTQSSRYLVKRTGEKVFLECVQDMDHENMFWYRQDPGLGLRLIYFSYDVKMKEKGDIPEGYSVSREKKERFSLILESASTNQTSMYLCASSLSGIGEQYFGPGTRLTVT.

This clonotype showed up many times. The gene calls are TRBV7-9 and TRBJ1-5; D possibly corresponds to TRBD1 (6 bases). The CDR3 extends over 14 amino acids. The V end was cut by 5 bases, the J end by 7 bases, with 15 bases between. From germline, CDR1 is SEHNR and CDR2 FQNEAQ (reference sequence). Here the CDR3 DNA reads TGTGCCAGCAGCCTGACGGACAGTGGGCAGCCCCAGCATTTT. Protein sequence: CASSLTDSGQPQHF.

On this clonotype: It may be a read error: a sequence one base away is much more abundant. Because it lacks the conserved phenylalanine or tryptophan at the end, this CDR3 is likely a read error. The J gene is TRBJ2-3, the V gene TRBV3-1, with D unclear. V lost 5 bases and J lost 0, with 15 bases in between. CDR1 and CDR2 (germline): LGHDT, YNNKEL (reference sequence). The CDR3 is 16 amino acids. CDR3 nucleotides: TGTGCCAGCAGCAACATATGGTCCACTAGCACAGATACGCAGTATTCT. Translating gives CASSNIWSTSTDTQYS.

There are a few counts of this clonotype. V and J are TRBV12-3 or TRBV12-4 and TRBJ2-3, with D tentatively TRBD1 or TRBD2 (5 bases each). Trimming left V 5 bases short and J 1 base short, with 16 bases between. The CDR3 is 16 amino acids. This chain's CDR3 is CASSPGLGLGTDTQYF. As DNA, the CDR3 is TGTGCCAGCAGTCCTGGACTGGGGCTTGGCACAGATACGCAGTATTTT.

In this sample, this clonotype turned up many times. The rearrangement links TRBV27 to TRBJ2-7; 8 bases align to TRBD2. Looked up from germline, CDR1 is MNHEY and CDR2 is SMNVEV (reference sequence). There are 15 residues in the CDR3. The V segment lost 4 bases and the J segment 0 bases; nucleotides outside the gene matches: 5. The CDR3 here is CASSYIAGSSYEQYF. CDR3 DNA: TGTGCCAGCAGTTATATAGCGGGGAGCTCCTACGAGCAGTACTTC.